The sequence of this T cell receptor beta chain was determined in a study of PD-1 blockade in classical Hodgkin lymphoma. Every patient experienced relapse after autologous stem cell transplantation, and brentuximab vedotin exposure varied. Using immunoSEQ multiplex PCR, the repertoire was profiled, and TCRdb retains in-frame clones only, with some absent. The sample contains around 13,000 clones, roughly 84% of which appear only once. This clonotype was obtained from a human donor with classical Hodgkin lymphoma. The source was peripheral blood mononuclear cells (PBMCs), collected at baseline.

Written as DNA, the CDR3 is TGTGCCAGCACCTCCTCCTCCCAGGGTAATTACTATGGCTACACCTTC. Translated, it gives CASTSSSQGNYYGYTF. The chain recombines TRBV28 with TRBJ1-2, with TRBD1 as a possible D gene (5 bases). The CDR3 totals 16 residues. The germline gives CDR1 MDHEN, CDR2 SYDVKM. Trimming cost V 7 bases and J 3 bases, with 21 bases left between them.